These 15 T cell receptor beta chains were all obtained from the same sample, sequenced in a study of blood T cell repertoires in COVID-19. Only in-frame clones appear in the TCRdb table, and some are missing; sequencing was by immunoSEQ multiplex PCR. The repertoire holds approximately 70,000 clones, with 70% to 75% as singletons. Source material: peripheral blood. Source of these receptors: a woman aged 65 to 85 with acute or convalescent COVID-19.

The chain couples TRBV30 to TRBJ2-7; 11 bases line up with TRBD2. This CDR3 is built from 15 residues. In germline, CDR1 is GTSNPN, CDR2 SVGIG (reference sequence). The CDR3 region is CTSTQLAGAAYEQYF. DNA of the CDR3: TGTACCTCCACCCAACTAGCGGGAGCCGCCTACGAGCAGTACTTC.

The rearrangement uses TRBV2 and TRBJ2-6; perhaps TRBD1 as D (6 bases). This CDR3 has 15 amino acids. Per the germline V gene, CDR1 is SNHLY and CDR2 is FYNNEI. The V end lost 6 bases, the J end lost 0 bases, and 9 bases lay between the germline ends. CDR3 loop: CASSQDSSGANVLTF. CDR3 DNA: TGTGCCAGCAGCCAGGACAGCTCTGGGGCCAACGTCCTGACTTTC.

This clone has more than one count but fewer than ten. The chain carries TRBV10-3 and TRBJ2-1, with 10 bases that match TRBD2. Germline V lookup: CDR1 ENHRY, CDR2 SYGVKD. This CDR3 region has 17 residues. V lost 6 bases and J lost 5; bases outside the gene matches: 13. The CDR3, as DNA: TGTGCCATCAGGGGGCTAGCGGGGGCCGGATCTGACAATGAGCAGTTCTTC. This gives the protein CAIRGLAGAGSDNEQFF.

The V and J genes are TRBV11-3 and TRBJ1-1, with D perhaps matching TRBD1 (5 bases). This CDR3 is 13 amino acids long. Germline CDR1 is SGHNT and CDR2 is YENEEA. V lost 4 bases and J lost 2, with 8 bases in between. The CDR3 bases are TGTGCCAGCAGCTCGGGACTTAACACTGAAGCTTTCTTT. Protein sequence: CASSSGLNTEAFF.

This clone is a singleton in its sample. The gene calls are TRBV5-1 and TRBJ1-5; D call uncertain. This CDR3 region has 15 residues. Germline V gives CDR1 SGHRS, CDR2 YFSETQ. V lost 4 bases, J lost 7 bases, and 18 bases lay in between. The CDR3, as DNA: TGCGCCAGCAGCCCTCGGTTCGGATCGGGACAGCCCCAGCATTTT. This translates into CASSPRFGSGQPQHF.

J is TRBJ2-1 and V is TRBV2; 7 bases line up with TRBD1. The CDR3 runs 16 residues. The ends lost 4 bases at V and 4 bases at J; junction bases unmatched: 10. CDR1 is SNHLY, CDR2 FYNNEI, per germline. The CDR3: CASSGPGTALYNEQFF. The CDR3 region has the DNA TGTGCCAGCAGTGGCCCCGGGACAGCTTTATACAATGAGCAGTTCTTC.

CDR3 amino acids: CASSPHPAGNTGELFF. CDR3 sequence (DNA): TGTGCCAGCAGCCCACACCCGGCAGGGAACACCGGGGAGCTGTTTTTT. The chain has TRBV9 and TRBJ2-2; D not resolved. The ends were cut back, 4 bases at V and 1 base at J, with 14 bases in the middle. From germline, CDR1 is SGDLS and CDR2 YYNGEE. The CDR3 length is 16 residues.

This clone turned up a few times. V is TRBV7-2 and J is TRBJ1-2, with 8 bases identical to TRBD1. With 5 bases clipped from V and 4 bases from J, the junction kept 6 bases outside the gene matches. CDR3 length equals 14 residues. Per germline, CDR1 SGHTA and CDR2 FQGNSA. CDR3 loop: CASSPRTGSYGYTF. The CDR3, as DNA: TGTGCCAGCAGCCCCCGGACAGGGAGCTATGGCTACACCTTC.

V gene TRBV30 combines with J gene TRBJ1-6, with D possibly matching TRBD1 (5 bases). The CDR3 is 12 amino acids. V lost 3 bases and J 10 bases, leaving 10 bases between the germline ends. The germline V gene has CDR1 GTSNPN and CDR2 SVGIG (reference sequence). The CDR3 nucleotides read TGTGCCTGGAGCCCAGGGAACTCACCCCTCCACTTT. This gives the protein CAWSPGNSPLHF. Filled out from reference TRBV30 and TRBJ1-6, the complete variable domain reads SQTIHQWPATLVQPVGSPLSLECTVEGTSNPNLYWYRQAAGRGLQLLFYSVGIGQISSEVPQNLSASRPQDRQFILSSKKLLLSDSGFYLCAWSPGNSPLHFGNGTRLTVT.

V and J are TRBV6-1 and TRBJ1-6, with TRBD1 as a possible D gene (5 bases). Deletions cut 1 base from V and 10 bases from J, with 14 bases between. Looked up from germline, CDR1 is MNHNS and CDR2 is SASEGT. The CDR3 is 15 amino acids. The CDR3 is CASSEGSQGTSPLHF. Here the CDR3 DNA reads TGTGCCAGCAGTGAAGGGTCCCAGGGAACATCACCCCTCCACTTT.

The chain combines TRBV27 with TRBJ2-5, with a tentative D call TRBD2 (7 bases). Trimming took 4 bases from V and 5 from J, leaving 17 bases between them. The germline V gene has CDR1 MNHEY and CDR2 SMNVEV (reference sequence). CDR3 size: 15 residues. This CDR3 reads CASSSLTGREETQYF. The CDR3 bases are TGTGCCAGCAGTTCCCTCACAGGGAGGGAGGAGACCCAGTACTTC.

The chain recombines TRBV27 with TRBJ2-2, with 9 bases that match TRBD1. Looked up from germline, CDR1 is MNHEY and CDR2 is SMNVEV (reference sequence). The CDR3 has 17 residues. J lost 5 bases, V lost 4 bases, and 11 bases had no gene match. CDR3: CASSSKGRGTGTGELFF. The CDR3 nucleotides are TGTGCCAGCAGTTCAAAGGGGAGGGGGACAGGGACCGGGGAGCTGTTTTTT.

The chain uses TRBV19 and TRBJ2-5; D may be TRBD1 (5 bases). This CDR3 comprises 15 residues. V lost 3 bases, J lost 4 bases, and 15 bases lay in between. CDR1 LNHDA and CDR2 SQIVND come from the germline V gene (reference sequence). CDR3 nucleotides: TGTGCCAGTAGTATGAACGGAAGGGGTGGAGAGACCCAGTACTTC. Translated, it gives CASSMNGRGGETQYF.

V is TRBV6-2 or TRBV6-3 and J is TRBJ2-2; unclear D gene. Germline CDR1 and CDR2: MNHEY and SVGEGT. Trimming pared 6 bases from V and 5 bases from J, leaving 10 bases between. This CDR3 has 13 amino acids. The CDR3 DNA is TGTGCCAGCAGCCCCGGTACGACCGGGGAGCTGTTTTTT. Translation: CASSPGTTGELFF.

The chain employs TRBV5-3 and TRBJ2-2; maybe TRBD1 (6 bases). TRBV5-3 is filed as an ORF, its function uncertain. Trimming stripped 0 bases from V and 4 bases from J, with 25 bases between. The length of the CDR3 is 20 residues. The CDR3 spells CARSLGYHRDKVWGTGELFF. The DNA for the CDR3 is TGTGCCAGAAGCTTGGGGTATCACCGGGACAAGGTCTGGGGCACCGGGGAGCTGTTTTTT.